Presented here are 20 T cell receptor beta chains from one specimen sequenced in a study of vaccination effects on CD4 cells after COVID-19. Sequencing used immunoSEQ multiplex PCR; TCRdb keeps in-frame clones, though not all of them. The sample has 84,000 or so clones, under 80% seen once. Before sequencing, viral peptide pools were used by the ViraFEST assay to expand antigen-specific CD4+ T cells. Cells that had been cultured for 10 days were the source of isolated CD4+ T cells. Two doses of either BNT162b2 or mRNA-1273 were given to each participant. No antigen has been identified for these receptors. This sample comprised CD4+ T cells from PBMCs cultured with HCoV-OC43 spike peptides, obtained after COVID-19 vaccination. Subset of the sample: HCoV-OC43 spike overlapping peptide pool stimulation. Receptors originate from a human donor who received a COVID-19 vaccine.

V usage is TRBV2 and J usage is TRBJ1-2, with a possible D match to TRBD1 (6 bases). V lost 4 bases and J lost 4, with 13 bases in between. The length of the CDR3 is 14 residues. Germline loops: CDR1 SNHLY, CDR2 FYNNEI. The CDR3 spells CASSAQGLTYGYTF. The CDR3 DNA reads TGTGCCAGCAGTGCACAGGGTTTAACCTATGGCTACACCTTC.

This clone was observed a few times. The V and J genes are TRBV2 and TRBJ1-3; perhaps TRBD1 as D (6 bases). This CDR3 is 17 amino acids long. Trimming cost V 4 bases and J 4 bases, with 20 bases left between them. The germline gives CDR1 SNHLY, CDR2 FYNNEI. This CDR3 reads CASSARQTGRSGNTIYF. DNA for the CDR3: TGTGCCAGCAGTGCCCGTCAGACAGGACGTTCAGGAAACACCATATATTTT.

This clone was counted only a few times. The chain is built from TRBV7-6 and TRBJ2-1, with 8 bases matching TRBD2. Germline CDR1 SGHVS, CDR2 FNYEAQ. There are 16 residues in the CDR3. V lost 2 bases and J lost 4; bases outside the gene matches: 7. CDR3 in amino acids: CASSLTQGGGYNEQFF. CDR3 DNA: TGTGCCAGCAGCTTAACCCAAGGCGGGGGGTACAATGAGCAGTTCTTC.

The chain recombines TRBV2 with TRBJ1-2; D unclear. This CDR3 contains 14 residues. CDR1 and CDR2 from the germline V gene are SNHLY and FYNNEI. Trimming pared 1 base from V and 4 bases from J, leaving 10 bases between. CDR3 coding DNA: TGTGCCAGCAGTGAAGACCAGATATCCTATGGCTACACCTTC. It is translated as CASSEDQISYGYTF.

The chain has TRBV18 and TRBJ1-1, with D unclear. Germline values: CDR1 KGHSH, CDR2 LQKENI. The V and J ends lost 0 bases and 5 bases respectively, with 13 bases between them. This CDR3 is built from 15 residues. The CDR3 DNA sequence: TGTGCCAGCTCACCACCGGCGGCCGGGGAGACTGAAGCTTTCTTT. The encoded protein is CASSPPAAGETEAFF.

V is TRBV5-4 and J is TRBJ2-7, with a possible D match to TRBD2 (6 bases). V was trimmed by 0 bases and J by 1 base, leaving 8 bases between them. This CDR3 contains 14 residues. Germline V gives CDR1 SGHNT, CDR2 YYREEE (reference sequence). DNA of the CDR3: TGTGCCAGCAGCTTGGATGCGGGGTCCTACGAGCAGTACGTC. Amino acid sequence: CASSLDAGSYEQYV.

The chain couples TRBV5-1 to TRBJ1-2, with 10 bases identical to TRBD1. V shed 3 bases, J shed 8 bases, and the junction held 13 bases outside the gene matches. The CDR3 contains 16 residues. Germline V CDR1 and CDR2: SGHRS, YFSETQ. CDR3 protein: CASSSYDRGPSGGYTF. The CDR3 DNA reads TGCGCCAGCAGCTCATACGACAGGGGGCCGTCGGGGGGCTACACCTTC.

This clone was counted a single time. This chain uses TRBV6-5 with TRBJ1-2; no reliable D call. The CDR3 runs 13 residues. V was pared by 5 bases and J by 4 bases, with 11 bases between. CDR1 is MNHEY, CDR2 SVGAGI, per germline. DNA for the CDR3: TGTGCCAGCAGTATCCAACGTAGCTATGGCTACACCTTC. Its protein is CASSIQRSYGYTF.

The chain couples TRBV30 to TRBJ1-1; the D is unclear. Per the germline V gene, CDR1 is GTSNPN and CDR2 is SVGIG (reference sequence). This CDR3 contains 13 residues. Trimming removed 0 bases at V and 5 bases at J, with 10 bases between. The CDR3 region is CAWSVSGGTEAFF. The CDR3 coding sequence is TGTGCCTGGAGTGTAAGCGGCGGGACTGAAGCTTTCTTT.

The rearrangement links TRBV6-6 to TRBJ1-2; the D is unclear. The germline CDR1 and CDR2 sequences are MNHNY and SVGAGI (reference sequence). Trimming removed 6 bases at V and 7 bases at J, with 18 bases between. The CDR3 consists of 14 residues. DNA for the CDR3: TGTGCCAGCAGAAAAAACGGGGAATCGGGTGGCTACACCTTC. Protein: CASRKNGESGGYTF.

This clone was observed a few times. V and J are TRBV19 and TRBJ2-3, with 9 nucleotides matching TRBD2. This CDR3 comprises 14 residues. Germline CDR1 and CDR2: LNHDA and SQIVND (reference sequence). After removal of 4 bases from V and 1 base from J, the junction contained 0 bases not matched to a gene. In DNA form, the CDR3 reads TGTGCCAGTAGTAGGACTAGCGGCACAGATACGCAGTATTTT. This gives the protein CASSRTSGTDTQYF.

The rearrangement uses TRBV7-2 and TRBJ2-4; no clear D gene. V was clipped by 3 bases and J by 0 bases, with 15 bases between them. Looked up from germline, CDR1 is SGHTA and CDR2 is FQGNSA. CDR3 length: 17 residues. DNA for the CDR3: TGTGCCAGCAGCTTTAGAGATTCCGAACTAGCCAAAAACATTCAGTACTTC. It codes for CASSFRDSELAKNIQYF.

The chain joins TRBV20-1 to TRBJ1-1; no definite D call. The germline CDR1 and CDR2 sequences are DFQATT and SNEGSKA (reference sequence). This CDR3 region has 13 residues. Trimming left V 3 bases short and J 0 bases short, with 8 bases between. This CDR3 is CSASDGVNTEAFF. The CDR3 coding sequence is TGCAGTGCTAGTGATGGGGTGAACACTGAAGCTTTCTTT.

This clone was seen once. The gene calls are TRBV29-1 and TRBJ1-2; 9 bases are a match to TRBD1. In germline, CDR1 is SQVTM, CDR2 ANQGSEA. The CDR3 length is 15 residues. Trimming removed 6 bases from V and 5 bases from J; junction bases left unmatched: 13. The CDR3 protein is CSVDPLQGAIYGYTF. CDR3 DNA sequence: TGCAGCGTGGACCCATTACAGGGGGCTATTTATGGCTACACCTTC.

The genes are TRBV7-2 and TRBJ1-2; weak D call: TRBD1 (5 bases). The CDR3 is 14 residues long. In germline, CDR1 is SGHTA, CDR2 FQGNSA. Trimming took 4 bases from V and 8 from J, leaving 17 bases between them. The CDR3 nucleotides are TGTGCCAGCAGCTCCAATTTAGGGGCTCGGGGCTACACCTTC. Translating it yields CASSSNLGARGYTF.

The chain joins TRBV7-2 to TRBJ1-2, with D unclear. Trimming stripped 1 base from V and 2 bases from J, with 5 bases between. The CDR3 contains 13 residues. Germline assignment: CDR1 SGHTA and CDR2 FQGNSA. The chain's CDR3 is CASSLDKNYGYTF. The CDR3 region has the DNA TGTGCCAGCAGCTTAGACAAGAACTATGGCTACACCTTC.

The chain uses TRBV11-3 and TRBJ2-3, with no clear D. The germline CDR1 and CDR2 sequences are SGHNT and YENEEA. Trimming cost V 1 base and J 0 bases, with 11 bases left between them. This CDR3 spans 16 amino acids. CDR3 nucleotide sequence: TGTGCCAGCAGCTTAGGTGGCTTAACTAGCACAGATACGCAGTATTTT. It is translated as CASSLGGLTSTDTQYF.

This clone was observed a single time. V usage is TRBV12-3 or TRBV12-4 and J usage is TRBJ1-1; no reliable D call. This CDR3 comprises 12 residues. V lost 2 bases to trimming and J lost 8 bases, with 9 bases between them. Here the CDR3 DNA reads TGTGCCAGCAGTTTAATAGGGTCGGAAGCTTTCTTT. The encoded protein is CASSLIGSEAFF.

The V and J genes are TRBV28 and TRBJ2-5; 7 bases match TRBD1. The CDR3 totals 16 residues. In germline, CDR1 is MDHEN, CDR2 SYDVKM. The V gene end was trimmed by 5 bases and the J gene end by 0 bases; junction bases not matched to a gene: 9. This chain's CDR3 is CASSPNPGQYQETQYF. The CDR3 region has the DNA TGTGCCAGCAGTCCGAACCCGGGACAGTACCAAGAGACCCAGTACTTC.

The V gene is TRBV9, the J gene TRBJ1-6, with D uncertain. CDR3 size: 13 residues. The germline V and J ends were trimmed by 1 base and 10 bases, with 9 bases remaining between them. Germline assignment: CDR1 SGDLS and CDR2 YYNGEE. The CDR3 bases are TGTGCCAGCAGCGTAAGTCAACAGTCACCCCTCCACTTT. Protein: CASSVSQQSPLHF.